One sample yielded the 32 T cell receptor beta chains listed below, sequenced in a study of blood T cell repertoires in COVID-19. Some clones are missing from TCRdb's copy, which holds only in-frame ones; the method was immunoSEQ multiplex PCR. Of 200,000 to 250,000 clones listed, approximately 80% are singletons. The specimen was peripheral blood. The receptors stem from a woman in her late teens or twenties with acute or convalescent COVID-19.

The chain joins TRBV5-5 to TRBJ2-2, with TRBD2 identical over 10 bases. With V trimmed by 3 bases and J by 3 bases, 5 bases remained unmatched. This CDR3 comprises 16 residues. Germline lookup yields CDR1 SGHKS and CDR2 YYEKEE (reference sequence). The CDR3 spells CASSSLAGVYTGELFF. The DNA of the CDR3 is TGTGCCAGCAGCTCTCTAGCGGGAGTGTACACCGGGGAGCTGTTTTTT.

This chain's CDR3 is CASSWEGRALETQYF. DNA of the CDR3: TGTGCCAGCAGCTGGGAAGGGAGAGCGTTGGAGACCCAGTACTTC. The chain couples TRBV5-4 to TRBJ2-5; D possibly corresponds to TRBD2 (5 bases). V was shortened by 3 bases and J by 5 bases, with 17 bases between the two germline ends. Per the germline V gene, CDR1 is SGHNT and CDR2 is YYREEE (reference sequence). This CDR3 is built from 15 residues. The full variable domain, rest sourced from reference TRBV5-4 and TRBJ2-5, is ETGVTQSPTHLIKTRGQQVTLRCSSQSGHNTVSWYQQALGQGPQFIFQYYREEENGRGNFPPRFSGLQFPNYSSELNVNALELDDSALYLCASSWEGRALETQYFGPGTRLLVL.

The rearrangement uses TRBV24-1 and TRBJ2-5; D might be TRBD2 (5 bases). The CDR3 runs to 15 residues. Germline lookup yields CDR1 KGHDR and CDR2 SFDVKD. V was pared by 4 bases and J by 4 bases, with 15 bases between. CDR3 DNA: TGTGCCACCAGTGACACGACTACACCGGGAGAGACCCAGTACTTC. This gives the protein CATSDTTTPGETQYF.

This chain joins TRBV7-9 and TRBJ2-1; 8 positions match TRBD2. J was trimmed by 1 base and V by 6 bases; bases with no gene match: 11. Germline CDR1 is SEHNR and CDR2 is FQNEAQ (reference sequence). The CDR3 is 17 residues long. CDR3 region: CASSPSGSGSSYNEQFF. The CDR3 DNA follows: TGTGCCAGCAGTCCCAGCGGGAGCGGTAGTTCCTACAATGAGCAGTTCTTC.

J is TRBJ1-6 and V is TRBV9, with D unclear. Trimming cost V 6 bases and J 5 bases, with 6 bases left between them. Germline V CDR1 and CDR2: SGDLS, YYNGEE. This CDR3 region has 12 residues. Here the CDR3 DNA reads TGTGCCAGCAACAGAGATAATTCACCCCTCCACTTT. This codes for CASNRDNSPLHF.

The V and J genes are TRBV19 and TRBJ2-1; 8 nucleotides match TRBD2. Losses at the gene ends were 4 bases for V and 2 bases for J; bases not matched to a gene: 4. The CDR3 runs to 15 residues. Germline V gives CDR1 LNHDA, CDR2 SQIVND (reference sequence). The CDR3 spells CASSTGLEPYNEQFF. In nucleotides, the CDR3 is TGTGCCAGTAGTACGGGACTAGAGCCCTACAATGAGCAGTTCTTC.

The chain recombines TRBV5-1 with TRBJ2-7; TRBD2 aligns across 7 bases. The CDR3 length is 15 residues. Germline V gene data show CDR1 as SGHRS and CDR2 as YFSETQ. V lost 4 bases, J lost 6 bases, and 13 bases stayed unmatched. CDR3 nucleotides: TGCGCCAGCAGCCGAATGGGCGGGAGTGGGGTCGAGCAGTACTTC. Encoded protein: CASSRMGGSGVEQYF.

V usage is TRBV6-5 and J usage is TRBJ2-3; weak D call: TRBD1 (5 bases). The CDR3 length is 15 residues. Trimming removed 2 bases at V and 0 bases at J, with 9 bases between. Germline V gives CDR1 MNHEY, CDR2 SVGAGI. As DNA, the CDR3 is TGTGCCAGCAGTTACGAAGGGGCTAGCACAGATACGCAGTATTTT. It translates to CASSYEGASTDTQYF.

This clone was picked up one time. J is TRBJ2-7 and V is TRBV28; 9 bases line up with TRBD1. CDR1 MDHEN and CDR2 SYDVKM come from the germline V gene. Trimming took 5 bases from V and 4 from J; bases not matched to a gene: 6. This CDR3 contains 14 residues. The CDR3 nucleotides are TGTGCCAGCAGTGGGCGCGGGACAGGGTACGAGCAGTACTTC. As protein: CASSGRGTGYEQYF. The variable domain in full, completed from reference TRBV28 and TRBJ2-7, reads DVKVTQSSRYLVKRTGEKVFLECVQDMDHENMFWYRQDPGLGLRLIYFSYDVKMKEKGDIPEGYSVSREKKERFSLILESASTNQTSMYLCASSGRGTGYEQYFGPGTRLTVT.

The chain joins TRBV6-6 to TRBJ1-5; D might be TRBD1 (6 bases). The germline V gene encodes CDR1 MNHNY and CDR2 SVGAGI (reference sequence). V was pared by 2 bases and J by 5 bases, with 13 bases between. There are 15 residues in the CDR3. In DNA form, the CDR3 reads TGTGCCAGCAGTTACGTGGCAGGGGAAGATCAGCCCCAGCATTTT. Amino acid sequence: CASSYVAGEDQPQHF.

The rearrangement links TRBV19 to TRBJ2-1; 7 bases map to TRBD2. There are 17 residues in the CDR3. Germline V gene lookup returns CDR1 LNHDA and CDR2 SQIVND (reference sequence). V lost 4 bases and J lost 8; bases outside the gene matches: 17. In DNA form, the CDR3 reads TGTGCCAGTAGTACCCAGTGGACGGGAGGCCGGGGGGATGAGCAGTTCTTC. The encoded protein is CASSTQWTGGRGDEQFF.

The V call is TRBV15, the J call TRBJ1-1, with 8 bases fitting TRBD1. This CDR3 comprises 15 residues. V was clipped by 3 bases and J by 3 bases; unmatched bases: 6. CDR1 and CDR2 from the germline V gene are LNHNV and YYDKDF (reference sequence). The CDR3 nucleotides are TGTGCCACCAGCAGTGGCAGGGGGCGGGACACTGAAGCTTTCTTT. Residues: CATSSGRGRDTEAFF.

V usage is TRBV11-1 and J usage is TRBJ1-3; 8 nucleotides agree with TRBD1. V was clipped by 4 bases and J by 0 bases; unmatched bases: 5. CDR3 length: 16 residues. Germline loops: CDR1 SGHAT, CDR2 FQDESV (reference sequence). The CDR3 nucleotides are TGTGCCAGCAGCTCGCGGGACAGGAACTCTGGAAACACCATATATTTT. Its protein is CASSSRDRNSGNTIYF. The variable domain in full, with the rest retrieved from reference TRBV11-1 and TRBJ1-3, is EAEVAQSPRYKITEKSQAVAFWCDPISGHATLYWYRQILGQGPELLVQFQDESVVDDSQLPKDRFSAERLKGVDSTLKIQPAELGDSAMYLCASSSRDRNSGNTIYFGEGSWLTVV.

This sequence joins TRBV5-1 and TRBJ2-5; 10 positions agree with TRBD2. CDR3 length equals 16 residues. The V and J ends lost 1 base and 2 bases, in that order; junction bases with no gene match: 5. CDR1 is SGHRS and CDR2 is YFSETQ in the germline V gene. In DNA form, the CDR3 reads TGCGCCAGCAGCTTGTTGGCTAGCGGGGGTCAAGAGACCCAGTACTTC. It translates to CASSLLASGGQETQYF.

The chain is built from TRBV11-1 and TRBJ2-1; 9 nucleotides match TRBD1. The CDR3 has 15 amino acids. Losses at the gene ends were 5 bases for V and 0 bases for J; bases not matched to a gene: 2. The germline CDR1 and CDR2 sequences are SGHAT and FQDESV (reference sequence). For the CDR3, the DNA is TGTGCCAGCAGCCGGGACAGGGTCTCCTACAATGAGCAGTTCTTC. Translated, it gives CASSRDRVSYNEQFF.

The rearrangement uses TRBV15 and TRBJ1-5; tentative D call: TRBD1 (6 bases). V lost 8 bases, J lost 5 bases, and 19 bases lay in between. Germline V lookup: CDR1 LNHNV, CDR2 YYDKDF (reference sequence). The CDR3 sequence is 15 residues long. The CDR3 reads CATRSEHRAHQPQHF. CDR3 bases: TGTGCCACCCGGTCCGAGCACAGGGCACATCAGCCCCAGCATTTT.

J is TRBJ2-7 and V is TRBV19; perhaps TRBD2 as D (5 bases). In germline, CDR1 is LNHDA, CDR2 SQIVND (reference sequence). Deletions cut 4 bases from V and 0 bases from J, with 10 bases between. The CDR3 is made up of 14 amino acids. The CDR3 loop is CASSTPGNSYEQYF. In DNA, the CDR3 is TGTGCCAGTAGTACTCCGGGAAACTCCTACGAGCAGTACTTC.

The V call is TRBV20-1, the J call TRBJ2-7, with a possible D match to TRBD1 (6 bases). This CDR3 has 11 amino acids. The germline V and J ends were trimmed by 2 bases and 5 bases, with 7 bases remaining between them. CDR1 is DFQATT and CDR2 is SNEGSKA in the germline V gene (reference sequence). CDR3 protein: CSARHRDEQYF. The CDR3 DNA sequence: TGCAGTGCTAGACACAGGGACGAGCAGTACTTC.

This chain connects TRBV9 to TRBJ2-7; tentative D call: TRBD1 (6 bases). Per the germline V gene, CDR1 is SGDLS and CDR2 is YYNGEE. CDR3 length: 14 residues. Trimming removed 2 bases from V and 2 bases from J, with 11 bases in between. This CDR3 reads CASSVAGQTYEQYF. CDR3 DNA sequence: TGTGCCAGCAGCGTTGCCGGACAGACCTACGAGCAGTACTTC.

The CDR3, as DNA: TGTGCCAGCTCACCACGGCTAACTAGCGGGACAGGCACCGGGGAGCTGTTTTTT. It specifies CASSPRLTSGTGTGELFF. V and J are TRBV18 and TRBJ2-2; TRBD2 matches at 10 bases. Germline CDR1 reads KGHSH; CDR2 reads LQKENI. The V gene end was trimmed by 1 base and the J gene end by 4 bases; junction bases not matched to a gene: 9. This CDR3 contains 18 residues.

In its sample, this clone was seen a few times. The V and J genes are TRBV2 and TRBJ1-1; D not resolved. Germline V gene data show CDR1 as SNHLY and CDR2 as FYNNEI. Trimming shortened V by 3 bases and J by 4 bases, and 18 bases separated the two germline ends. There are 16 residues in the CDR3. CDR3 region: CASSDKVRGFSTEAFF. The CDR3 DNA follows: TGTGCCAGCAGTGATAAAGTTCGCGGGTTTAGCACTGAAGCTTTCTTT.

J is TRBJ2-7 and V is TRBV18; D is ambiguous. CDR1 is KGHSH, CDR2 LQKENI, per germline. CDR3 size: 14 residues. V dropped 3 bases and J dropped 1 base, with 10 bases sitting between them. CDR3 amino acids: CASSPYKSSYEQYF. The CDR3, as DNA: TGTGCCAGCTCACCCTATAAATCGTCCTACGAGCAGTACTTC.

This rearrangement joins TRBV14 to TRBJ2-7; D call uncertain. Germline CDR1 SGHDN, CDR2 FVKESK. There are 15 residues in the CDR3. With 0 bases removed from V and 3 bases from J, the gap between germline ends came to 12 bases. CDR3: CASSQDRWQDYEQYF. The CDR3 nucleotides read TGTGCCAGCAGCCAAGATCGCTGGCAGGACTACGAGCAGTACTTC.

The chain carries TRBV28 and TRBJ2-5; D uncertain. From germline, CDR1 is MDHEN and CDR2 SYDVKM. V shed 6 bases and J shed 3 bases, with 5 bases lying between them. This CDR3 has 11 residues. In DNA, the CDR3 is TGTGCCAGCAGAACTAAAGAGACCCAGTACTTC. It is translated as CASRTKETQYF.

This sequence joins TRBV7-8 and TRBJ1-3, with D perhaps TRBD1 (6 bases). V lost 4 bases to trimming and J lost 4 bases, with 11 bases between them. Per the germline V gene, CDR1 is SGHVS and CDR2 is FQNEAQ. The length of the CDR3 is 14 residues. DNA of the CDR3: TGTGCCAGCAGCTCCACTGGACAGGGAAACACCATATATTTT. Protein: CASSSTGQGNTIYF.

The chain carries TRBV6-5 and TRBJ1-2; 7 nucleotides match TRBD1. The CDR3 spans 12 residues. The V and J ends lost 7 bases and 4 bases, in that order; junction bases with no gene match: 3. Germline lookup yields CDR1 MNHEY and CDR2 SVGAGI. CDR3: CASTTGSYGYTF. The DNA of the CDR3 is TGTGCCAGCACGACAGGGAGCTATGGCTACACCTTC.

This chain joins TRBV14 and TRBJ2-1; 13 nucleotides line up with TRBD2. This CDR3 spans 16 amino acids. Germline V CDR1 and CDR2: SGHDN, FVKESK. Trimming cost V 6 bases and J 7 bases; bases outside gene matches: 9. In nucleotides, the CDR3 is TGTGCCAGCAGACCAACACTAGCGGGAGGGCGTAATGAGCAGTTCTTC. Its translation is CASRPTLAGGRNEQFF.

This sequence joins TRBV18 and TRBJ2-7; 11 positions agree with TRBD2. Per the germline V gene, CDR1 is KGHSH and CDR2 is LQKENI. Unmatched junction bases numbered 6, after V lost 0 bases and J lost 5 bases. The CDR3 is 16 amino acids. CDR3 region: CASSPPVLAGGHEQYF. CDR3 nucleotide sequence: TGTGCCAGCTCACCACCGGTGCTAGCGGGAGGACACGAGCAGTACTTC.

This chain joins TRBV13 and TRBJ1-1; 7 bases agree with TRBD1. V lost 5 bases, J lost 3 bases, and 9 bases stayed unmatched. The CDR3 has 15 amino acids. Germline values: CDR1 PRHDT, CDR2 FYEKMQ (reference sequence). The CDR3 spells CASSPRQGFYTEAFF. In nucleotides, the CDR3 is TGTGCCAGCAGCCCCCGACAGGGTTTCTACACTGAAGCTTTCTTT.

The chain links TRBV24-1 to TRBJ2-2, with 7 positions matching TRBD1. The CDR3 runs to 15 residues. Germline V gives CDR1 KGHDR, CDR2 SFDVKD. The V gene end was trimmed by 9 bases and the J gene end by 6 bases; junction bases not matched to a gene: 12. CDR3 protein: CATWDRQGSAGELFF. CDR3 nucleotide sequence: TGTGCCACCTGGGACCGACAGGGTTCGGCCGGGGAGCTGTTTTTT.

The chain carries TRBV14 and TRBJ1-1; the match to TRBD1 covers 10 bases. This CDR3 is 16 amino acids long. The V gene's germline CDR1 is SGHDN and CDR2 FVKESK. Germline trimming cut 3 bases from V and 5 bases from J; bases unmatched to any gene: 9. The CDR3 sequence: CASSQRQGALSTEAFF. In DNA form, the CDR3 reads TGTGCCAGCAGCCAGCGACAGGGGGCTTTGTCTACTGAAGCTTTCTTT. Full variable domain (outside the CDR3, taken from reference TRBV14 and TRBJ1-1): EAGVTQFPSHSVIEKGQTVTLRCDPISGHDNLYWYRRVMGKEIKFLLHFVKESKQDESGMPNNRFLAERTGGTYSTLKVQPAELEDSGVYFCASSQRQGALSTEAFFGQGTRLTVV.

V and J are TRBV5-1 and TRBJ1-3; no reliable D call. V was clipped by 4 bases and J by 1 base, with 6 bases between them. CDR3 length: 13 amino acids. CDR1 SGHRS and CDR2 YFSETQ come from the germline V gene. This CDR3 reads CASSLPSGNTIYF. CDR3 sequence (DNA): TGCGCCAGCAGCCTCCCTTCTGGAAACACCATATATTTT. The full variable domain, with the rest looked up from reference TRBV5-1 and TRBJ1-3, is KAGVTQTPRYLIKTRGQQVTLSCSPISGHRSVSWYQQTPGQGLQFLFEYFSETQRNKGNFPGRFSGRQFSNSRSEMNVSTLELGDSALYLCASSLPSGNTIYFGEGSWLTVV.